The 18 T cell receptor beta chains below were found in one sample sequenced in a study of blood T cell repertoires in COVID-19. Using immunoSEQ multiplex PCR, the repertoire was profiled, and TCRdb retains in-frame clones only, with some absent. This sample carries roughly 250,000 clones, around 80% of them seen once, and the ten largest clones take roughly 4%. Sequencing was carried out using peripheral blood. These receptors all stem from a woman in her thirties or forties with active or convalescent COVID-19.

The chain uses TRBV19 and TRBJ1-2; TRBD1 matches at 8 bases. The CDR3 length is 19 residues. V trimming: 7 bases; J trimming: 4 bases; junction bases outside the gene matches: 23. Germline V gene sequence: CDR1 LNHDA, CDR2 SQIVND (reference sequence). The CDR3 loop reads CASTTKAAGGVGSGYGYTF. CDR3 nucleotide sequence: TGTGCCAGTACCACGAAGGCGGCAGGGGGCGTTGGGAGCGGCTATGGCTACACCTTC.

This clone was detected only a few times. The chain has TRBV14 and TRBJ1-4; the D gene is possibly TRBD1 (5 bases). Germline assignment: CDR1 SGHDN and CDR2 FVKESK. The CDR3 contains 15 residues. Trimming stripped 1 base from V and 6 bases from J, with 12 bases between. The CDR3 DNA reads TGTGCCAGCAGCCAAGGTGGGGCCGATGATGAAAAACTGTTTTTT. Translated: CASSQGGADDEKLFF.

The chain links TRBV3-1 (or the pseudogene TRBV3-2) to TRBJ1-2; tentatively, D is TRBD1 (5 bases). This CDR3 is built from 14 residues. Germline-derived CDR1 and CDR2 are LGHDT and YNNKEL (reference sequence). Trimming pared 4 bases from V and 3 bases from J, leaving 12 bases between. CDR3 DNA sequence: TGTGCCAGCAGCCCCTCCGGGGGGGACTATGGCTACACCTTC. Protein product: CASSPSGGDYGYTF.

This chain joins TRBV5-6 and TRBJ2-1; D remains unclear. The CDR3 totals 12 residues. CDR1 and CDR2 from the germline V gene are SGHDT and YYEEEE. V lost 3 bases, J lost 4 bases, and 5 bases lay in between. DNA for the CDR3: TGTGCCAGCAGCTCGACATACAATGAGCAGTTCTTC. Amino acids: CASSSTYNEQFF.

The chain couples TRBV5-4 to TRBJ2-5, with D tentatively TRBD1 (5 bases). The CDR3 contains 15 residues. CDR1 and CDR2 from the germline V gene are SGHNT and YYREEE (reference sequence). V was trimmed by 0 bases and J by 2 bases, leaving 11 bases between them. Here the CDR3 DNA reads TGTGCCAGCAGCTTGGAACAGGTCAGACAAGAGACCCAGTACTTC. It is translated as CASSLEQVRQETQYF.

The CDR3 DNA reads as TGCGCCAGCAGCTCACAAGGGGTGGGTGAAGCTTTCTTT. Translating gives CASSSQGVGEAFF. V is TRBV5-1 and J is TRBJ1-1; the D gene is possibly TRBD1 (5 bases). Germline CDR1 is SGHRS and CDR2 is YFSETQ. Trimming removed 3 bases from V and 7 bases from J, with 13 bases in between. The CDR3 runs to 13 residues.

The chain employs TRBV7-2 and TRBJ2-5; TRBD2 is a possible D gene (6 bases). V was pared by 1 base and J by 5 bases, with 20 bases between. This CDR3 has 17 residues. The germline V gene has CDR1 SGHTA and CDR2 FQGNSA. The CDR3 here is CASSLGVGRGPWETQYF. DNA for the CDR3: TGTGCCAGCAGCTTAGGGGTAGGGCGGGGACCTTGGGAGACCCAGTACTTC. The full variable domain, with the rest looked up from reference TRBV7-2 and TRBJ2-5, is GAGVSQSPSNKVTEKGKDVELRCDPISGHTALYWYRQSLGQGLEFLIYFQGNSAPDKSGLPSDRFSAERTGGSVSTLTIQRTQQEDSAVYLCASSLGVGRGPWETQYFGPGTRLLVL.

This chain uses TRBV12-3 or TRBV12-4 with TRBJ2-7, with 7 bases lining up with TRBD1. The ends lost 6 bases at V and 5 bases at J; junction bases unmatched: 4. The CDR3 is 12 amino acids. The CDR3 nucleotides are TGTGCCAGCAGCCGACAGGGAAACGAGCAGTACTTC. Translated: CASSRQGNEQYF.

In this sample, this clone turned up once. The V and J genes are TRBV6-5 and TRBJ1-4; D may be TRBD1 (6 bases). V was shortened by 4 bases and J by 6 bases, with 15 bases between the two germline ends. Germline assignment: CDR1 MNHEY and CDR2 SVGAGI. The CDR3 has 15 residues. The CDR3 loop reads CASSSPGATHEKLFF. The CDR3 DNA follows: TGTGCCAGCAGTTCCCCAGGGGCTACGCATGAAAAACTGTTTTTT.

The chain is built from TRBV19 and TRBJ2-5; D possibly corresponds to TRBD1 (6 bases). The length of the CDR3 is 13 residues. Per the germline V gene, CDR1 is LNHDA and CDR2 is SQIVND (reference sequence). The ends were cut back, 9 bases at V and 3 bases at J, with 14 bases in the middle. The CDR3 here is CARGIPGEETQYF. Here the CDR3 DNA reads TGTGCCAGAGGGATCCCAGGGGAAGAGACCCAGTACTTC. Drawing the rest from reference TRBV19 and TRBJ2-5, the complete variable domain is DGGITQSPKYLFRKEGQNVTLSCEQNLNHDAMYWYRQDPGQGLRLIYYSQIVNDFQKGDIAEGYSVSREKKESFPLTVTSAQKNPTAFYLCARGIPGEETQYFGPGTRLLVL.

The J gene is TRBJ1-6, the V gene TRBV5-6; 8 bases are a match to TRBD1. Germline V gives CDR1 SGHDT, CDR2 YYEEEE. This CDR3 comprises 15 residues. J gave up 10 bases and V 0 bases, and 6 bases lay outside the gene matches. The CDR3 nucleotides are TGTGCCAGCAGCTTGGGGCAGGGGGCGCAGTCACCCCTCCACTTT. Its translation: CASSLGQGAQSPLHF.

The chain carries TRBV9 and TRBJ2-5; 9 positions match TRBD1. J was trimmed by 5 bases and V by 3 bases; bases with no gene match: 5. CDR1 and CDR2 (germline): SGDLS, YYNGEE. This CDR3 contains 14 residues. In nucleotides, the CDR3 is TGTGCCAGCAGCGGGGACAGGGCTAGGGAGACCCAGTACTTC. Translated, it gives CASSGDRARETQYF.

The chain uses TRBV24-1 and TRBJ2-7; D is unclear. The V gene lost 3 bases and the J gene lost 0 bases, with 14 bases spanning the gap. CDR1 KGHDR and CDR2 SFDVKD come from the germline V gene. The CDR3 sequence is 16 residues long. The DNA for the CDR3 is TGTGCCACCAGTGATCGTCTGGGCGTGGGCTCCTACGAGCAGTACTTC. Translating it yields CATSDRLGVGSYEQYF.

The gene calls are TRBV6-5 and TRBJ2-7, with 8 bases fitting TRBD1. This CDR3 is built from 12 residues. CDR1 is MNHEY, CDR2 SVGAGI, per germline. The ends lost 8 bases at V and 5 bases at J; junction bases unmatched: 5. This CDR3 is CASGQGNNEQYF. The CDR3 DNA reads as TGTGCCAGCGGACAGGGTAATAACGAGCAGTACTTC.

The chain uses TRBV10-3 and TRBJ1-2; tentatively, D is TRBD1 (5 bases). V gave up 7 bases and J gave up 3 bases, with 12 bases separating them. In germline, CDR1 is ENHRY, CDR2 SYGVKD. CDR3 length: 13 amino acids. The CDR3 here is CAITDDRYYGYTF. In DNA, the CDR3 is TGTGCCATCACTGATGACAGATACTATGGCTACACCTTC.

V gene TRBV9 combines with J gene TRBJ1-2; 8 positions agree with TRBD1. The J segment lost 4 bases and the V segment lost 1 base, leaving 6 bases of the junction unmatched. CDR3 length equals 15 residues. From germline, CDR1 is SGDLS and CDR2 YYNGEE. In nucleotides, the CDR3 is TGTGCCAGCAGCGTAACAGGGGGATCACCCTATGGCTACACCTTC. This gives the protein CASSVTGGSPYGYTF.

The gene calls are TRBV27 and TRBJ1-1; D remains unclear. CDR1 MNHEY and CDR2 SMNVEV come from the germline V gene (reference sequence). Trimming took 3 bases from V and 1 from J, leaving 12 bases between them. The CDR3 length is 15 residues. This chain's CDR3 is CASSFLRHPNTEAFF. DNA of the CDR3: TGTGCCAGCAGTTTCCTCAGGCATCCGAACACTGAAGCTTTCTTT.

The V gene is TRBV4-1, the J gene TRBJ1-4; D is unresolved. V lost 3 bases and J 8 bases, leaving 10 bases between the germline ends. There are 13 residues in the CDR3. Germline V gene sequence: CDR1 MGHRA, CDR2 YSYEKL. The CDR3 spells CASSQWRREKLFF. The CDR3 DNA reads TGCGCCAGCAGCCAGTGGAGGAGGGAAAAACTGTTTTTT.